This T cell receptor beta chain was captured by sequencing in a study of blood T cell repertoires in COVID-19. Across the whole study: From the United States, Italy and Spain came samples of acute and convalescent COVID-19.

TCRdb keeps only in-frame clones here, not all; method: immunoSEQ multiplex PCR. The sample has approximately 250,000 clones, around 88% seen once; the top ten hold around 1.2%. Residents of 24 US areas, aged about 18 to 89 years, made up the participants. Grouping used clinical history reported by participants in a survey and questionnaire. The CDR3 runs 14 residues. With 6 bases removed from V and 3 bases from J, the gap between germline ends came to 14 bases. Germline CDR1 is LNHDA and CDR2 is SQIVND (reference sequence). Sequencing was carried out using PBMCs or T cells enriched from blood (not recorded which). This TCR was sampled from a woman aged 40 to 50 with acute COVID-19. V and J are TRBV19 and TRBJ1-1, with TRBD1 as a possible D gene (6 bases). CDR3 DNA sequence: TGTGCCAGTAGGGTGTACAGGGTCGACACTGAAGCTTTCTTT. This codes for CASRVYRVDTEAFF.